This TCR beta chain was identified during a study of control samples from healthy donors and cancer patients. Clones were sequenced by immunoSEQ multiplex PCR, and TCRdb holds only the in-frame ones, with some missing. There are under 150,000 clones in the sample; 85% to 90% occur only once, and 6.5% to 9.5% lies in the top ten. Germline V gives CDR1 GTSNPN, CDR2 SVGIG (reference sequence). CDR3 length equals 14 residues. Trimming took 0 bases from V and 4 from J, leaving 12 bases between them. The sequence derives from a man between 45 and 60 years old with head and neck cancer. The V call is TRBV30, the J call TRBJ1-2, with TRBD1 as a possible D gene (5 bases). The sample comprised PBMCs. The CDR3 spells CAWSVTLGPYGYTF. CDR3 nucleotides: TGTGCCTGGAGTGTAACCTTGGGGCCCTATGGCTACACCTTC.